This TCR beta chain derives from a study of early T cells in non-severe SARS-CoV-2 infection. As part of library construction, unique molecular identifiers were attached to individual cDNA molecules. TCRdb reanalysed the 5' RACE reads using MiXCR and keeps one entry per CDR3 protein. This sample has some 91,000 distinct CDR3 sequences, with under 15% found just once. Many counts were recorded for this clonotype. The germline V gene has CDR1 SGHAT and CDR2 FQNNGV. V gave up 1 base and J gave up 1 base, with 7 bases separating them. This CDR3 has 14 residues. The clonotype comes from an adult who was a healthcare worker with PCR-confirmed SARS-CoV-2 infection or an uninfected control (not recorded which). The sequenced sample was whole blood. V gene TRBV11-2 combines with J gene TRBJ2-5; D ambiguous. In DNA, the CDR3 is TGTGCCAGCAGCTTAGGGACGCTCCAAGAGACCCAGTACTTC. Translation gives CASSLGTLQETQYF.